These 15 T cell receptor beta chains came from one sample sequenced in a study of beta chain features in type 1 diabetes (dated by TCRdb to the late 2010s). The library was generated by the immunoSEQ multiplex PCR assay. The entire amount of isolated RNA was reverse transcribed using the High Capacity cDNA Reverse Transcription Kit, so the sequenced TCRB transcripts were expressed ones. Sourced from immuneACCESS, this table was stored by TCRdb with only in-frame sequences that have V and J called. A share of the clones is absent; for the studies checked, an unresolved V gene accounts for under half, and the remainder has no known explanation. The sample includes 200,000 to 300,000 clones, with 13% to 15% observed a single time. The ten largest account for 0.026% of the sample. The sequenced sample consisted of naive CD4+ T cells from blood. Sample cell subset or site, as interpreted from the label and publication: true naive CD4+ T cells. The origin of the receptors is a woman aged 40 to 49 in good health.

The chain uses TRBV5-8 and TRBJ2-7; D gene uncertain. Germline CDR1 is SGHTS and CDR2 is YDEGEE. The germline V and J ends were trimmed by 2 bases and 3 bases, with 3 bases remaining between them. This CDR3 contains 11 residues. The CDR3 loop reads CASSFRYEQYF. DNA for the CDR3: TGTGCCAGCAGCTTCCGCTACGAGCAGTACTTC.

This clone was detected only a few times. The chain carries TRBV5-1 and TRBJ2-3, with 11 bases fitting TRBD1. CDR1 is SGHRS and CDR2 is YFSETQ in the germline V gene. This CDR3 comprises 16 residues. V was clipped by 5 bases and J by 0 bases; unmatched bases: 5. In DNA form, the CDR3 reads TGCGCCAGCAGGGCCGGGACAGGGGGAAGCACAGATACGCAGTATTTT. It encodes CASRAGTGGSTDTQYF.

The chain's CDR3 is CASSLVGGNEQFF. For the CDR3, the DNA is TGTGCCAGCAGCTTAGTTGGAGGGAATGAGCAGTTCTTC. The chain recombines TRBV11-2 with TRBJ2-1; D is perhaps TRBD2 (6 bases). The CDR3 runs to 13 residues. V gave up 1 base and J gave up 7 bases, with 8 bases separating them. Looked up from germline, CDR1 is SGHAT and CDR2 is FQNNGV.

This chain joins TRBV6-6 and TRBJ2-7; a weak D match, TRBD1 (5 bases). Per germline, CDR1 MNHNY and CDR2 SVGAGI (reference sequence). CDR3 size: 15 residues. Trimming removed 2 bases from V and 0 bases from J, with 11 bases in between. The CDR3 loop is CASSYLGDLSYEQYF. CDR3 nucleotide sequence: TGTGCCAGCAGTTACCTAGGGGATCTCTCCTACGAGCAGTACTTC.

The chain recombines TRBV25-1 with TRBJ2-7; D unclear. CDR3 length equals 14 residues. The germline V gene has CDR1 MGHDK and CDR2 SYGVNS. V was clipped by 4 bases and J by 5 bases, with 15 bases between them. The CDR3 DNA follows: TGTGCCAGCAGTGGGTACATCCTGGGCAACGAGCAGTACTTC. Its translation: CASSGYILGNEQYF.

This clone has more than one count but fewer than ten. The genes are TRBV5-4 and TRBJ2-7; 11 nucleotides match TRBD2. Germline-derived CDR1 and CDR2 are SGHNT and YYREEE (reference sequence). This CDR3 contains 16 residues. Trimming removed 4 bases from V and 4 bases from J; junction bases left unmatched: 10. CDR3 sequence reads: CASSQSTSGGPYEQYF. The CDR3 DNA reads as TGTGCCAGCAGCCAATCCACTAGCGGGGGACCTTACGAGCAGTACTTC.

The chain uses TRBV6-1 and TRBJ2-1; 8 bases match TRBD1. The trim removed 7 bases at V and 5 bases at J, leaving 10 bases unmatched. Germline V CDR1 and CDR2: MNHNS, SASEGT. The CDR3 contains 15 residues. DNA for the CDR3: TGTGCCAGCAATCGAGGGACAGGAGTTAACAATGAGCAGTTCTTC. As protein: CASNRGTGVNNEQFF.

A few counts support this clone. V gene TRBV19 combines with J gene TRBJ2-5, with 8 bases aligning to TRBD2. This CDR3 has 15 residues. V was pared by 6 bases and J by 1 base, with 7 bases of the junction left unmatched. CDR1 and CDR2 (germline): LNHDA, SQIVND (reference sequence). CDR3 sequence reads: CASRRERGSQETQYF. The CDR3 DNA sequence: TGTGCCAGTAGAAGGGAGCGGGGGAGCCAAGAGACCCAGTACTTC. Based on the CDR3 plus reference TRBV19 and TRBJ2-5, the full variable domain is DGGITQSPKYLFRKEGQNVTLSCEQNLNHDAMYWYRQDPGQGLRLIYYSQIVNDFQKGDIAEGYSVSREKKESFPLTVTSAQKNPTAFYLCASRRERGSQETQYFGPGTRLLVL.

This clone was picked up a small number of times. The chain carries TRBV7-9 and TRBJ2-7; TRBD2 matches 10 bases. The trim removed 5 bases at V and 5 bases at J, leaving 9 bases unmatched. The CDR3 runs 15 residues. Germline V gives CDR1 SEHNR, CDR2 FQNEAQ (reference sequence). CDR3 protein: CASSPRTSGSNEQYF. DNA of the CDR3: TGTGCCAGCAGCCCAAGGACTAGCGGCAGCAACGAGCAGTACTTC.

V gene TRBV25-1 combines with J gene TRBJ1-1, with 7 bases fitting TRBD1. The V and J ends lost 6 bases and 0 bases, in that order; junction bases with no gene match: 4. The CDR3 is made up of 14 amino acids. From germline, CDR1 is MGHDK and CDR2 SYGVNS. This CDR3 is CASRTGVLNTEAFF. The DNA of the CDR3 is TGTGCCAGCAGAACAGGGGTCTTGAACACTGAAGCTTTCTTT.

This clone has more than one count but fewer than ten. V is TRBV5-1 and J is TRBJ1-4, with 8 positions matching TRBD1. Unmatched junction bases numbered 2, after V lost 1 base and J lost 6 bases. Germline CDR1 reads SGHRS; CDR2 reads YFSETQ. The CDR3 length is 14 residues. DNA for the CDR3: TGCGCCAGCAGCTTGTCGACAGGGGATGAAAAACTGTTTTTT. Its translation is CASSLSTGDEKLFF.

V gene TRBV11-3 combines with J gene TRBJ2-5; tentatively, D is TRBD1 (5 bases). The CDR3 runs to 14 residues. V was clipped by 5 bases and J by 2 bases, with 12 bases between them. Per the germline V gene, CDR1 is SGHNT and CDR2 is YENEEA. The CDR3 region is CASSPSRVQETQYF. CDR3 nucleotides: TGTGCCAGCAGCCCCAGCAGGGTACAAGAGACCCAGTACTTC.

The chain links TRBV18 to TRBJ2-3; no firm D call. The CDR3 length is 12 residues. Germline loops: CDR1 KGHSH, CDR2 LQKENI. The V end was cut by 5 bases, the J end by 3 bases, with 6 bases between. In nucleotides, the CDR3 is TGTGCCAGCTCAGGCTGGACAGATACGCAGTATTTT. Translating it yields CASSGWTDTQYF.

A few counts support this clone. The J gene is TRBJ2-7, the V gene TRBV27; 7 bases line up with TRBD1. V lost 2 bases and J lost 4; bases outside the gene matches: 5. This CDR3 contains 14 residues. The V gene's germline CDR1 is MNHEY and CDR2 SMNVEV (reference sequence). This CDR3 reads CASSLVGTEYEQYF. The CDR3 DNA is TGTGCCAGCAGTTTAGTTGGGACAGAATACGAGCAGTACTTC.

The chain carries TRBV4-2 and TRBJ1-5, with D unresolved. V gave up 0 bases and J gave up 3 bases, with 15 bases separating them. CDR3 length: 17 residues. Germline lookup yields CDR1 LGHNA and CDR2 YNFKEQ. DNA for the CDR3: TGTGCCAGCAGCCAAGAGGCGGGTGGAAGTGCCAATCAGCCCCAGCATTTT. Translated: CASSQEAGGSANQPQHF.